One sample yielded the 28 T cell receptor beta chains listed below, sequenced in a study of blood T cell repertoires in COVID-19. Produced via immunoSEQ multiplex PCR; TCRdb's table is partial and in-frame only. The sample lists about 55,000 clones, over 75% occurring once. The specimen sequenced was peripheral blood. The receptor source for this set is a man between 70 and 80 years old with acute or convalescent COVID-19.

The gene calls are TRBV25-1 and TRBJ2-6; D not certain. The V gene's germline CDR1 is MGHDK and CDR2 SYGVNS. CDR3 length equals 14 residues. Between the trimmed V and J ends, which lost 3 bases and 3 bases, there was a span of 6 bases. CDR3 nucleotide sequence: TGTGCCAGCAGTGATAGAGGTGGGGCCAACGTCCTGACTTTC. Translating gives CASSDRGGANVLTF.

The J gene is TRBJ1-3, the V gene TRBV18, with D uncertain. The CDR3 loop spans 16 amino acids. Germline V gene sequence: CDR1 KGHSH, CDR2 LQKENI. V shed 4 bases and J shed 4 bases, with 17 bases lying between them. The DNA for the CDR3 is TGTGCCAGCTCACTCAATGGGCCAAAGTCCGGAAACACCATATATTTT. Its protein product is CASSLNGPKSGNTIYF.

This chain uses TRBV4-1 with TRBJ2-1; 7 nucleotides line up with TRBD2. After removal of 4 bases from V and 1 base from J, the junction contained 13 bases not matched to a gene. CDR3 length: 18 amino acids. Germline values: CDR1 MGHRA, CDR2 YSYEKL. CDR3 in amino acids: CASSRLKQTSESYNEQFF. The CDR3 DNA reads as TGCGCCAGCAGCCGACTAAAACAAACTAGCGAGTCCTACAATGAGCAGTTCTTC.

V gene TRBV6-6 combines with J gene TRBJ1-2; TRBD1 agrees at 10 bases. V dropped 6 bases and J dropped 8; count of bases not matched to a gene: 9. This CDR3 spans 14 amino acids. The germline V gene has CDR1 MNHNY and CDR2 SVGAGI (reference sequence). The CDR3 sequence: CASRFDRGRTGYTF. CDR3 in DNA: TGTGCCAGCAGATTTGACAGGGGGCGCACGGGCTACACCTTC.

V is TRBV6-6 and J is TRBJ1-1, with D possibly TRBD1 on 5 matching bases. The CDR3 is made up of 13 amino acids. Germline V gene lookup returns CDR1 MNHNY and CDR2 SVGAGI (reference sequence). The V end lost 6 bases, the J end lost 8 bases, and 16 bases lay between the germline ends. The CDR3 DNA reads TGTGCCAGCAGGACGGACAAAAGAGAAGAAGCTTTCTTT. It yields the protein CASRTDKREEAFF.

This clone has more than one count but fewer than ten. This chain links TRBV18 with TRBJ1-5, with 7 bases identical to TRBD1. Germline V CDR1 and CDR2: KGHSH, LQKENI. This CDR3 spans 14 amino acids. The J segment lost 5 bases and the V segment lost 8 bases, leaving 9 bases of the junction unmatched. This CDR3 reads CASTRDSQDQPQHF. The CDR3 DNA sequence: TGTGCCAGCACGCGGGACAGCCAGGATCAGCCCCAGCATTTT.

The chain is built from TRBV4-2 and TRBJ1-2; 8 bases map to TRBD1. This CDR3 has 16 residues. Trimming took 3 bases from V and 6 from J; bases not matched to a gene: 12. Germline CDR1 LGHNA, CDR2 YNFKEQ. The CDR3 nucleotides are TGTGCCAGCAGCCAGTCCGGGACAGGCTCTTCACATGGCTACACCTTC. Its protein is CASSQSGTGSSHGYTF.

The chain employs TRBV5-4 and TRBJ1-2, with TRBD1 matching over 8 bases. The V gene end was trimmed by 5 bases and the J gene end by 6 bases; junction bases not matched to a gene: 6. The V gene's germline CDR1 is SGHNT and CDR2 YYREEE (reference sequence). This CDR3 comprises 13 residues. This CDR3 is CASRTDRAHGYTF. The CDR3 DNA reads TGTGCCAGCAGGACGGACAGGGCACATGGCTACACCTTC.

This clone was seen only once. V gene TRBV4-1 combines with J gene TRBJ1-2; 9 bases line up with TRBD1. CDR3 length: 16 amino acids. Germline-derived CDR1 and CDR2 are MGHRA and YSYEKL. The junction had 8 bases not matched to a gene; V was cut back by 5 bases and J by 1 base. CDR3 region: CASSYKGQGINYGYTF. The CDR3 DNA sequence: TGCGCCAGCAGCTATAAGGGACAGGGAATTAACTATGGCTACACCTTC.

The rearrangement uses TRBV5-1 and TRBJ1-2; 10 nucleotides align to TRBD1. Per the germline V gene, CDR1 is SGHRS and CDR2 is YFSETQ. With 0 bases clipped from V and 3 bases from J, the junction kept 5 bases outside the gene matches. CDR3 length: 16 amino acids. This CDR3 is CASSLAAGTGDYGYTF. The CDR3 DNA follows: TGCGCCAGCAGCTTGGCCGCTGGGACAGGGGACTATGGCTACACCTTC.

This clone was found once. The rearrangement uses TRBV6-2 or TRBV6-3 and TRBJ1-1; D might be TRBD1 (5 bases). Germline V lookup: CDR1 MNHEY, CDR2 SVGEGT. CDR3 length equals 15 residues. Between the trimmed V and J ends, which lost 5 bases and 8 bases, there was a span of 21 bases. CDR3 in amino acids: CASSDPTAASREAFF. The CDR3 nucleotides read TGTGCCAGCAGTGACCCGACAGCCGCCTCCAGGGAAGCTTTCTTT.

In this sample, this clone turned up once. The V and J genes are TRBV3-1 (or the pseudogene TRBV3-2) and TRBJ1-5; D remains unclear. With 5 bases removed from V and 6 bases from J, the gap between germline ends came to 17 bases. This CDR3 comprises 15 residues. Germline V gives CDR1 LGHDT, CDR2 YNNKEL (reference sequence). DNA of the CDR3: TGTGCCAGCAGCTTGGGGAGGGTATCTAGTCAGCCCCAGCATTTT. Translating it yields CASSLGRVSSQPQHF.

Only one count was recorded for this clone. Other DNA sequences in this sample translate to the same CDR3. The gene calls are TRBV6-1 and TRBJ2-7, with TRBD1 identical over 10 bases. V gave up 2 bases and J gave up 3 bases; unmatched junction bases: 4. The CDR3 is made up of 15 amino acids. CDR1 is MNHNS, CDR2 SASEGT, per germline. CDR3 in amino acids: CASSERQGAFYEQYF. CDR3 nucleotide sequence: TGTGCCAGCAGTGAAAGACAGGGGGCTTTCTACGAGCAGTACTTC.

The J gene is TRBJ2-5, the V gene TRBV5-1, with D maybe TRBD1 (6 bases). The CDR3 is 14 amino acids. Looked up from germline, CDR1 is SGHRS and CDR2 is YFSETQ. The V end lost 0 bases, the J end lost 2 bases, and 8 bases lay between the germline ends. The CDR3 region has the DNA TGCGCCAGCAGCTTGGGACAGGTTCAAGAGACCCAGTACTTC. Translated, it gives CASSLGQVQETQYF. Full variable domain (remainder filled in from reference TRBV5-1 and TRBJ2-5): KAGVTQTPRYLIKTRGQQVTLSCSPISGHRSVSWYQQTPGQGLQFLFEYFSETQRNKGNFPGRFSGRQFSNSRSEMNVSTLELGDSALYLCASSLGQVQETQYFGPGTRLLVL.

The chain recombines TRBV10-3 with TRBJ1-1; tentatively, D is TRBD1 (5 bases). The CDR3 is 14 residues long. The V end was cut by 5 bases, the J end by 1 base, with 11 bases between. CDR1 and CDR2 from the germline V gene are ENHRY and SYGVKD. DNA for the CDR3: TGTGCCATCAGTAGTTTGCAGGGGAACACTGAAGCTTTCTTT. This sequence encodes CAISSLQGNTEAFF.

V gene TRBV7-8 combines with J gene TRBJ1-5, with D maybe TRBD1 (5 bases). The germline CDR1 and CDR2 sequences are SGHVS and FQNEAQ. The CDR3 totals 13 residues. V lost 1 base and J lost 7, with 8 bases in between. CDR3 DNA sequence: TGTGCCAGCAGCTTAGGGGGGGAGCAGCCCCAGCATTTT. Encoded protein: CASSLGGEQPQHF.

The chain combines TRBV5-8 with TRBJ2-1, with 7 bases that match TRBD2. This CDR3 has 14 amino acids. V shed 0 bases, J shed 4 bases, and the junction held 1 base outside the gene matches. Germline CDR1 reads SGHTS; CDR2 reads YDEGEE. The CDR3 nucleotides are TGTGCCAGCAGCTTGGGAGCGGGATACAATGAGCAGTTCTTC. It encodes CASSLGAGYNEQFF.

This sequence joins TRBV4-3 and TRBJ2-2; 12 bases are a match to TRBD2. Germline CDR1 reads LGHNA; CDR2 reads YSLEER. This CDR3 contains 17 residues. V dropped 3 bases and J dropped 5; count of bases not matched to a gene: 7. CDR3 amino acids: CASSQGFGLAGTGELFF. In nucleotides, the CDR3 is TGCGCCAGCAGCCAGGGTTTCGGACTAGCGGGGACCGGGGAGCTGTTTTTT.

This chain links TRBV23-1 with TRBJ2-7; D perhaps matches TRBD1 (5 bases). TRBV23-1 is an open reading frame, and its role is uncertain. The CDR3 has 14 residues. Trimming stripped 0 bases from V and 2 bases from J, with 8 bases between. This CDR3 is CASSQSPGTYEQYV. The CDR3 DNA follows: TGCGCCAGCAGTCAATCCCCAGGGACCTACGAGCAGTACGTC.

This clone was seen only a few times. The V gene is TRBV6-5, the J gene TRBJ2-1; 7 bases map to TRBD2. The CDR3 loop spans 14 amino acids. Per the germline V gene, CDR1 is MNHEY and CDR2 is SVGAGI. Trimming cost V 4 bases and J 6 bases; bases outside gene matches: 6. For the CDR3, the DNA is TGTGCCAGCAGTTCCCGAGCGGGGTCCAATGAGCAGTTCTTC. Translation gives CASSSRAGSNEQFF.

V is TRBV11-2 and J is TRBJ1-6, with D tentatively TRBD1 (6 bases). The V end lost 5 bases, the J end lost 7 bases, and 12 bases lay between the germline ends. The CDR3 has 14 residues. Germline-derived CDR1 and CDR2 are SGHAT and FQNNGV. CDR3 region: CASSERGSNSPLHF. The CDR3 DNA reads as TGTGCCAGCAGCGAAAGGGGGTCCAATTCACCCCTCCACTTT.

The chain uses TRBV20-1 and TRBJ2-1, with D possibly being TRBD2 (5 bases). V was shortened by 3 bases and J by 6 bases, with 15 bases between the two germline ends. CDR3 length: 14 residues. Germline V gene lookup returns CDR1 DFQATT and CDR2 SNEGSKA (reference sequence). CDR3 amino acids: CSASPPRRGNEQFF. The DNA of the CDR3 is TGCAGTGCTAGTCCACCCCGTCGGGGCAATGAGCAGTTCTTC.

The genes are TRBV29-1 and TRBJ2-6; D is ambiguous. Looked up from germline, CDR1 is SQVTM and CDR2 is ANQGSEA. This CDR3 is built from 15 residues. Trimming pared 2 bases from V and 2 bases from J, leaving 10 bases between. The chain's CDR3 is CSVEFSRAGANVLTF. The DNA of the CDR3 is TGCAGCGTTGAATTCTCACGGGCTGGGGCCAACGTCCTGACTTTC.

CDR3 sequence reads: CASTSGGTSNQPQHF. In DNA, the CDR3 is TGTGCCAGCACCTCAGGGGGGACCAGCAATCAGCCCCAGCATTTT. The chain couples TRBV5-6 to TRBJ1-5; TRBD1 matches 7 bases. J gave up 1 base and V 6 bases, and 7 bases lay outside the gene matches. The CDR3 covers 15 residues. From germline, CDR1 is SGHDT and CDR2 YYEEEE.

The V gene is TRBV7-2, the J gene TRBJ1-5; possibly TRBD1 for D (6 bases). V was shortened by 2 bases and J by 6 bases, with 14 bases between the two germline ends. The CDR3 contains 15 residues. Germline values: CDR1 SGHTA, CDR2 FQGNSA. The DNA for the CDR3 is TGTGCCAGCAGCTTATGGGGTGCAGGGGCTCAGCCCCAGCATTTT. Amino acids: CASSLWGAGAQPQHF.

By frequency in the sample, this clone is medium-sized. The CDR3 here is CSVNGLAGDWGTDTQYF. The CDR3 DNA reads TGCAGCGTCAATGGGCTAGCGGGGGATTGGGGGACAGATACGCAGTATTTT. This chain links TRBV29-1 with TRBJ2-3; 10 bases agree with TRBD2. Germline V lookup: CDR1 SQVTM, CDR2 ANQGSEA. V shed 6 bases and J 3 bases; nucleotides not matched to a gene: 15. This CDR3 has 17 amino acids.

V usage is TRBV11-2 and J usage is TRBJ2-1, with a weak D call TRBD2 (5 bases). This CDR3 has 13 residues. V was cut by 0 bases and J by 9 bases, with 9 bases left in between. CDR1 SGHAT and CDR2 FQNNGV come from the germline V gene. CDR3 loop: CASSLDPRGEQFF. The CDR3, as DNA: TGTGCCAGCAGCTTAGATCCCCGGGGTGAGCAGTTCTTC. The full variable domain, its missing parts supplied by reference TRBV11-2 and TRBJ2-1, is EAGVAQSPRYKIIEKRQSVAFWCNPISGHATLYWYQQILGQGPKLLIQFQNNGVVDDSQLPKDRFSAERLKGVDSTLKIQPAKLEDSAVYLCASSLDPRGEQFFGPGTRLTVL.

The chain recombines TRBV5-1 with TRBJ2-1; 10 bases align to TRBD1. V shed 5 bases and J 8 bases; nucleotides not matched to a gene: 19. Per germline, CDR1 SGHRS and CDR2 YFSETQ. The CDR3 has 18 residues. The CDR3 here is CASRTGTGVSETSHEQFF. As DNA, the CDR3 is TGCGCCAGCAGAACCGGGACAGGGGTCTCGGAGACTAGCCATGAGCAGTTCTTC.